This entry lists 23 T cell receptor beta chains sequenced from one sample in a study of T cell repertoires and HLA-DP antigens. Their antigens remain unidentified. Produced via immunoSEQ multiplex PCR; TCRdb's table is partial and in-frame only. Here the sample spans roughly 110,000 clones, around 93% being singletons. The sequenced sample was CD4+ T cells from PBMCs. These receptors came from a woman aged 18-29 years in good health and CMV-seronegative.

The chain uses TRBV7-6 and TRBJ1-4; 7 bases align to TRBD1. From germline, CDR1 is SGHVS and CDR2 FNYEAQ. J gave up 3 bases and V 5 bases, and 6 bases lay outside the gene matches. The CDR3 spans 15 residues. The CDR3 DNA follows: TGTGCCAGCAGCCCCGCGCAGGGGGCTAATGAAAAACTGTTTTTT. As protein: CASSPAQGANEKLFF.

The chain is built from TRBV7-6 and TRBJ2-7; D might be TRBD1 or TRBD2, each matching 5 bases. Trimming took off 3 bases at V and 7 bases at J, with 16 bases between the two ends. Germline lookup yields CDR1 SGHVS and CDR2 FNYEAQ. The CDR3 is 14 amino acids. CDR3 bases: TGTGCCAGCAGCTTCGGCAGGGTAGAGGGGGAGCAGTACTTC. Amino acid sequence: CASSFGRVEGEQYF.

The chain joins TRBV18 to TRBJ2-1; no clear D gene. V dropped 3 bases and J dropped 14 bases, with 17 bases sitting between them. The CDR3 totals 13 residues. Germline values: CDR1 KGHSH, CDR2 LQKENI. The CDR3 sequence: CASSPPSGRGEFF. The CDR3 region has the DNA TGTGCCAGCTCACCCCCCTCCGGGCGTGGAGAGTTCTTC.

V usage is TRBV5-4 and J usage is TRBJ2-5; the match to TRBD2 covers 10 bases. Germline values: CDR1 SGHNT, CDR2 YYREEE (reference sequence). The CDR3 is 15 residues long. J was trimmed by 5 bases and V by 5 bases; bases with no gene match: 9. The CDR3 loop reads CASSSQRGGVETQYF. The DNA of the CDR3 is TGTGCCAGCAGTTCACAGCGGGGGGGTGTGGAGACCCAGTACTTC.

As DNA, the CDR3 is TGTGCCAGCAGCGAGACAGATTACGAGCAGTACGTC. This encodes CASSETDYEQYV. The chain recombines TRBV7-9 with TRBJ2-7; D perhaps matches TRBD1 (5 bases). CDR1 is SEHNR and CDR2 is FQNEAQ in the germline V gene (reference sequence). The CDR3 is made up of 12 amino acids. V lost 5 bases and J 4 bases, leaving 9 bases between the germline ends.

The chain employs TRBV7-7 and TRBJ2-7; TRBD1 matches at 7 bases. The CDR3 contains 18 residues. The germline gives CDR1 SSHAT, CDR2 FNYEAQ (reference sequence). The CDR3, as DNA: TGTGCTAGCACCCACCCAAGGGGGCGGAGAAGGGTGAGCAGCCAGCAGTACGTC. It translates to CASTHPRGRRRVSSQQYV.

The rearrangement joins TRBV28 to TRBJ1-2; 7 bases map to TRBD1. This CDR3 spans 13 amino acids. Germline V gene data show CDR1 as MDHEN and CDR2 as SYDVKM. Trimming at V came to 10 bases and at J to 1 base, leaving 6 bases not matched to a gene. CDR3 sequence reads: CATGTDFNYGYTF. The DNA for the CDR3 is TGTGCCACCGGGACAGATTTTAACTATGGCTACACCTTC.

The chain links TRBV18 to TRBJ2-3; a weak D match, TRBD1 (6 bases). Germline CDR1 is KGHSH and CDR2 is LQKENI. This CDR3 region has 15 residues. With 3 bases removed from V and 2 bases from J, the gap between germline ends came to 12 bases. The CDR3 DNA follows: TGTGCCAGCTCACCCTCGACAGGCACCACAGATACGCAGTATTTT. This gives the protein CASSPSTGTTDTQYF.

A note on this clone: Sequence at one end of the junction differs from germline and may be a read error. V gene TRBV7-7 combines with J gene TRBJ2-1, with 7 bases identical to TRBD2. The CDR3 is made up of 14 amino acids. Germline V CDR1 and CDR2: SSHAT, FNYEAQ (reference sequence). The CDR3 loop reads CASSLAGRANEQFF. CDR3 bases: TGTGCTAGCAGCTTAGCTGGGAGGGCAAATGAGCAGTTCTTC.

Of note for this clone: A read error may account for a junction end that differs from germline. V gene TRBV19 combines with J gene TRBJ2-2, with D unclear. There are 14 residues in the CDR3. Germline loops: CDR1 LNHDA, CDR2 SQIVND (reference sequence). The CDR3, as DNA: TGTGCCAGTAGCATAGTACGGGACACCGGGGAGCTGTTTTTT. It specifies CASSIVRDTGELFF.

This sequence joins TRBV11-3 and TRBJ2-5; the D gene could be TRBD1 or TRBD2 (5 bases each). V was trimmed by 1 base and J by 1 base, leaving 7 bases between them. Germline assignment: CDR1 SGHNT and CDR2 YENEEA. The CDR3 sequence is 14 residues long. The chain's CDR3 is CASSLGGSQETQYF. As DNA, the CDR3 is TGTGCCAGCAGCTTAGGGGGGTCCCAAGAGACCCAGTACTTC. Full variable domain (remainder filled in from reference TRBV11-3 and TRBJ2-5): EAGVVQSPRYKIIEKKQPVAFWCNPISGHNTLYWYLQNLGQGPELLIRYENEEAVDDSQLPKDRFSAERLKGVDSTLKIQPAELGDSAVYLCASSLGGSQETQYFGPGTRLLVL.

V and J are TRBV6-1 and TRBJ1-2; possibly TRBD1 for D (5 bases). Trimming took off 8 bases at V and 3 bases at J, with 19 bases between the two ends. CDR1 and CDR2 (germline): MNHNS, SASEGT. The CDR3 runs to 15 residues. CDR3 protein: CASSSVWGEYYGYTF. CDR3 in DNA: TGTGCCAGCTCTTCAGTGTGGGGCGAGTACTATGGCTACACCTTC.

This chain uses TRBV7-2 with TRBJ2-7; D gene uncertain. V lost 3 bases and J 4 bases, leaving 10 bases between the germline ends. The CDR3 is 13 residues long. Germline-derived CDR1 and CDR2 are SGHTA and FQGNSA. CDR3 residues: CASSLDPGYEQYV. CDR3 DNA sequence: TGTGCCAGCAGCTTGGACCCCGGATACGAGCAGTACGTC.

With respect to this clone: Other DNA variants within this sample encode the same CDR3. The chain uses TRBV2 and TRBJ1-5, with unresolved D. The germline gives CDR1 SNHLY, CDR2 FYNNEI. Trimming took 4 bases from V and 0 from J, leaving 4 bases between them. This CDR3 region has 13 residues. The CDR3 here is CASSGDSNQPQHF. The CDR3 region has the DNA TGTGCCAGCAGTGGAGATAGCAATCAGCCCCAGCATTTT.

This chain connects TRBV7-3 to TRBJ1-1; weak D call: TRBD1 (6 bases). Per germline, CDR1 SGHTA and CDR2 FQGTGA. The CDR3 consists of 13 residues. Trimming took 4 bases from V and 4 from J, leaving 10 bases between them. CDR3: CASSSQGFTEAFF. DNA for the CDR3: TGTGCCAGCAGCTCACAGGGTTTCACTGAAGCTTTCTTT.

The V and J genes are TRBV5-1 and TRBJ1-4; D gene ambiguous. The CDR3 contains 13 residues. Trimming pared 2 bases from V and 2 bases from J, leaving 4 bases between. Germline CDR1 is SGHRS and CDR2 is YFSETQ. CDR3 sequence reads: CASSFRTNEKLFF. The CDR3 DNA is TGCGCCAGCAGCTTCCGCACTAATGAAAAACTGTTTTTT.

This clone was observed a few times. The chain has TRBV19 and TRBJ2-7, with 9 bases aligning to TRBD1. The germline CDR1 and CDR2 sequences are LNHDA and SQIVND (reference sequence). CDR3 length equals 16 residues. Trimming at V came to 3 bases and at J to 3 bases, leaving 9 bases not matched to a gene. In nucleotides, the CDR3 is TGTGCCAGTAGTATTGGTTTCGGGACAGGGAACTACGAGCAGTACTTC. It specifies CASSIGFGTGNYEQYF.

The chain couples TRBV28 to TRBJ2-3, with 7 bases that match TRBD2. CDR1 and CDR2 (germline): MDHEN, SYDVKM. The ends lost 8 bases at V and 2 bases at J; junction bases unmatched: 7. The CDR3 is made up of 14 amino acids. CDR3 region: CASVEAGITDTQYF. The CDR3 nucleotides are TGTGCCAGCGTTGAAGCGGGAATCACAGATACGCAGTATTTT.

The chain has TRBV20-1 and TRBJ2-3; TRBD1 or TRBD2 may be the D gene (5 bases each). Trimming pared 8 bases from V and 6 bases from J, leaving 12 bases between. The CDR3 has 11 amino acids. Germline CDR1 is DFQATT and CDR2 is SNEGSKA (reference sequence). In nucleotides, the CDR3 is TGCAGTACGGGACCAGACGATACGCAGTATTTT. It yields the protein CSTGPDDTQYF.

This clone was detected only once. The DNA for the CDR3 is TGTGCCTGGAGGGAAAACTCGGTGGGGACCCAGTACTTC. This translates into CAWRENSVGTQYF. The V gene is TRBV30, the J gene TRBJ2-5; D call uncertain. Trimming shortened V by 3 bases and J by 7 bases, and 15 bases separated the two germline ends. The CDR3 consists of 13 residues. CDR1 GTSNPN and CDR2 SVGIG come from the germline V gene (reference sequence).

With respect to this clone: At the DNA level, this CDR3 is encoded by other sequences in the same sample as well. The chain uses TRBV7-2 and TRBJ1-1, with D unclear. Per the germline V gene, CDR1 is SGHTA and CDR2 is FQGNSA. CDR3 size: 12 residues. The ends were cut back, 5 bases at V and 1 base at J, with 5 bases in the middle. The CDR3 region has the DNA TGTGCCAGCAGCCCATGGAACACTGAAGCTTTCTTT. It specifies CASSPWNTEAFF.

This chain connects TRBV28 to TRBJ2-3; D is undetermined. CDR1 MDHEN and CDR2 SYDVKM come from the germline V gene. Trimming took off 2 bases at V and 0 bases at J, with 9 bases between the two ends. The CDR3 totals 15 residues. The CDR3 DNA reads TGTGCCAGCAGTTTAGAAGCTACCAGCACAGATACGCAGTATTTT. It specifies CASSLEATSTDTQYF.

This chain joins TRBV10-2 and TRBJ2-7; 7 nucleotides line up with TRBD2. The length of the CDR3 is 15 residues. Germline V gives CDR1 WSHSY, CDR2 SAAADI. After removal of 3 bases from V and 5 bases from J, the junction contained 10 bases not matched to a gene. The CDR3 region is CASSDPAGVKNEQYF. CDR3 bases: TGCGCCAGCAGTGACCCTGCGGGAGTAAAAAACGAGCAGTACTTC.